This T cell receptor (beta chain) comes out of a study of shared clonotypes between healthy human individuals. Study at large: For every donor, three CD4 naive, three CD4 memory, two CD8 naive and one CD8 memory plates were used.

Concerning this clone itself: Other nucleotide sequences from this sample produce the same CDR3.

It was 150 to 250 ng DNA, 28,000 or so T cell genomes, that sorted-subset replicate PCRs used. Clones were read by immunoSEQ multiplex PCR, and TCRdb kept only the in-frame ones, dropping some. The repertoire holds about 2 million clones, about 94% seen once, with approximately 1.2% in the top ten. Trimming took 1 base from V and 4 from J, leaving 6 bases between them. Germline V gene data show CDR1 as SEHNR and CDR2 as FQNEAQ (reference sequence). The CDR3 runs to 13 residues. CD8 cells classed as naive were CD45RO-negative and positively selected for CCR7, excluding terminally differentiated effector memory CD45RA+ cells. Adults of Caucasian background living in Nashville, Tennessee made up all donors.

The sequencing sample was made of naive CD8+ T cells sorted from blood. The rearrangement links TRBV7-9 to TRBJ2-3, with a tentative D call TRBD1 (5 bases). This receptor was identified in a man in his late teens or twenties in good health. CDR3 in amino acids: CASSLVGPDTQYF. As DNA, the CDR3 is TGTGCCAGCAGCTTAGTGGGGCCAGATACGCAGTATTTT.